The 17 T cell receptor beta chains below all came from one sample that was sequenced in a study of CD4 T cells in relation to SARS-CoV-2 and coronaviruses. Profiled with immunoSEQ multiplex PCR; TCRdb holds only in-frame clones, not every one. The table records roughly 36,000 clones, approximately 85% of them present only once. Material for sequencing was memory CD4+ T cells from PBMCs. The receptor set was obtained from an adult with COVID-19.

V usage is TRBV6-5 and J usage is TRBJ2-1; a possible D gene is TRBD1 (5 bases). Germline-derived CDR1 and CDR2 are MNHEY and SVGAGI. The CDR3 consists of 14 residues. The V end was cut by 2 bases, the J end by 2 bases, with 7 bases between. The CDR3 here is CASSYRGTYNEQFF. In nucleotides, the CDR3 is TGTGCCAGCAGTTACAGGGGAACCTACAATGAGCAGTTCTTC.

V and J are TRBV30 and TRBJ2-7; D is possibly TRBD2 (5 bases). The CDR3 extends over 11 amino acids. With 3 bases removed from V and 4 bases from J, the gap between germline ends came to 7 bases. Germline CDR1 and CDR2: GTSNPN and SVGIG (reference sequence). The DNA for the CDR3 is TGTGCCTGGAGATCGGGGTACGAGCAGTACTTC. Encoded protein: CAWRSGYEQYF.

This clone was counted between two and nine times. The V and J genes are TRBV4-3 and TRBJ2-1, with 10 bases that match TRBD2. Per germline, CDR1 LGHNA and CDR2 YSLEER. After removal of 4 bases from V and 0 bases from J, the junction contained 6 bases not matched to a gene. This CDR3 is built from 17 residues. CDR3 sequence: CASSLGLAVSSYNEQFF. The CDR3 nucleotides are TGCGCCAGCAGCCTCGGACTAGCGGTAAGCTCCTACAATGAGCAGTTCTTC.

The rearrangement joins TRBV5-8 to TRBJ2-1, with TRBD1 matching over 9 bases. The CDR3 consists of 14 residues. Germline V gene lookup returns CDR1 SGHTS and CDR2 YDEGEE. With V trimmed by 2 bases and J by 6 bases, 3 bases remained unmatched. CDR3 in amino acids: CASSLGDRVNEQFF. CDR3 in DNA: TGTGCCAGCAGCTTAGGGGACAGGGTCAATGAGCAGTTCTTC. Variable domain in full (rest from reference TRBV5-8 and TRBJ2-1): EAGVTQSPTHLIKTRGQQATLRCSPISGHTSVYWYQQALGLGLQFLLWYDEGEERNRGNFPPRFSGRQFPNYSSELNVNALELEDSALYLCASSLGDRVNEQFFGPGTRLTVL.

The rearrangement uses TRBV9 and TRBJ1-6, with D uncertain. The CDR3 has 14 amino acids. Germline V CDR1 and CDR2: SGDLS, YYNGEE. V was clipped by 3 bases and J by 9 bases, with 13 bases between them. In DNA form, the CDR3 reads TGTGCCAGCAGCGAGGGAAGGATGGGTTCACCCCTCCACTTT. Translated, it gives CASSEGRMGSPLHF.

The chain carries TRBV28 and TRBJ2-1; TRBD2 might be the D (5 bases). Deletions cut 7 bases from V and 4 bases from J, with 14 bases between. Germline loops: CDR1 MDHEN, CDR2 SYDVKM. The CDR3 is made up of 14 amino acids. The CDR3 DNA sequence: TGTGCCAGCACCCCGAGCAGCGGTTACAATGAGCAGTTCTTC. Translated, it gives CASTPSSGYNEQFF. The entire variable domain, with the rest obtained from reference TRBV28 and TRBJ2-1, is as follows: DVKVTQSSRYLVKRTGEKVFLECVQDMDHENMFWYRQDPGLGLRLIYFSYDVKMKEKGDIPEGYSVSREKKERFSLILESASTNQTSMYLCASTPSSGYNEQFFGPGTRLTVL.

The chain uses TRBV19 and TRBJ2-7; 13 bases align to TRBD2. The CDR3 contains 16 residues. Germline trimming cut 7 bases from V and 2 bases from J; bases unmatched to any gene: 8. The germline CDR1 and CDR2 sequences are LNHDA and SQIVND (reference sequence). The DNA of the CDR3 is TGTGCCAGTAAGGGGACTAGCGGGAATCCCCCCTACGAGCAGTACTTC. This translates into CASKGTSGNPPYEQYF.

The chain is built from TRBV6-5 and TRBJ1-5; the D gene is possibly TRBD1 (5 bases). In germline, CDR1 is MNHEY, CDR2 SVGAGI. The CDR3 is 13 amino acids. V was shortened by 2 bases and J by 10 bases, with 12 bases between the two germline ends. CDR3 region: CASSYRLRDPQHF. The DNA of the CDR3 is TGTGCCAGCAGTTACAGGTTAAGGGACCCCCAGCATTTT.

The chain employs TRBV6-1 and TRBJ2-7; 8 bases line up with TRBD2. V shed 6 bases, J shed 2 bases, and the junction held 6 bases outside the gene matches. The germline V gene encodes CDR1 MNHNS and CDR2 SASEGT. The CDR3 contains 14 residues. CDR3 loop: CASRRLANTYEQYF. The CDR3 DNA follows: TGTGCCAGCAGGAGACTAGCGAATACCTACGAGCAGTACTTC.

This chain joins TRBV13 and TRBJ2-3, with D perhaps matching TRBD1 (6 bases). The CDR3 consists of 19 residues. Germline values: CDR1 PRHDT, CDR2 FYEKMQ (reference sequence). With 0 bases removed from V and 0 bases from J, the gap between germline ends came to 19 bases. CDR3 coding DNA: TGTGCCAGCAGCTTAGGGGACAGTCCGATCCGGGAAAGCACAGATACGCAGTATTTT. Translating gives CASSLGDSPIRESTDTQYF.

This chain uses TRBV24-1 with TRBJ2-3; a possible D gene is TRBD2 (6 bases). V lost 3 bases and J lost 6, with 21 bases in between. CDR3 size: 17 residues. CDR1 and CDR2 (germline): KGHDR, SFDVKD. CDR3 in amino acids: CATSDPAGNTHRDTQYF. Written as DNA, the CDR3 is TGTGCCACCAGTGATCCAGCGGGTAACACTCATCGGGATACGCAGTATTTT.

J is TRBJ2-1 and V is TRBV7-2, with 7 bases identical to TRBD2. The CDR3 runs 15 residues. The trim removed 7 bases at V and 3 bases at J, leaving 9 bases unmatched. CDR1 SGHTA and CDR2 FQGNSA come from the germline V gene. The CDR3 region is CASTYLADYYNEQFF. In nucleotides, the CDR3 is TGTGCCAGCACCTACCTAGCGGACTACTACAATGAGCAGTTCTTC.

This rearrangement joins TRBV6-1 to TRBJ2-6; 7 bases line up with TRBD1. The junction had 11 bases not matched to a gene; V was cut back by 3 bases and J by 0 bases. The CDR3 has 19 amino acids. From germline, CDR1 is MNHNS and CDR2 SASEGT. CDR3 sequence: CASSDPRDSSSSGANVLTF. In DNA, the CDR3 is TGTGCCAGCAGTGACCCAAGGGACAGTAGTAGCTCTGGGGCCAACGTCCTGACTTTC.

The genes are TRBV18 and TRBJ2-7; 7 nucleotides agree with TRBD1. This CDR3 contains 14 residues. CDR1 is KGHSH and CDR2 is LQKENI in the germline V gene. Trimming took 4 bases from V and 6 from J; bases not matched to a gene: 9. The DNA for the CDR3 is TGTGCCAGCTCACTGACAGGGAAAAGTGGCGAGCAGTACTTC. Protein product: CASSLTGKSGEQYF.

V is TRBV5-1 and J is TRBJ1-3; 7 positions match TRBD1. The V gene's germline CDR1 is SGHRS and CDR2 YFSETQ. This CDR3 region has 16 residues. V lost 3 bases to trimming and J lost 0 bases; unmatched junction nucleotides: 6. The CDR3 DNA sequence: TGCGCCAGCAGCTCACAGGGGCCGAGCTCTGGAAACACCATATATTTT. It yields the protein CASSSQGPSSGNTIYF.

This clone appeared a few times. The genes are TRBV3-1 (or the pseudogene TRBV3-2) and TRBJ1-4, with D unclear. CDR1 LGHDT and CDR2 YNNKEL come from the germline V gene (reference sequence). V lost 4 bases to trimming and J lost 8 bases, with 17 bases between them. The CDR3 totals 15 residues. The CDR3 sequence is CASSPTHGKGEKLFF. CDR3 sequence (DNA): TGTGCCAGCAGCCCAACGCACGGGAAGGGCGAAAAACTGTTTTTT.

The chain joins TRBV28 to TRBJ2-5; D is possibly TRBD1 (6 bases). CDR1 and CDR2 (germline): MDHEN, SYDVKM. This CDR3 has 14 amino acids. V gave up 6 bases and J gave up 0 bases, with 11 bases separating them. DNA for the CDR3: TGTGCCAGCAGGGACAGTATGTACCAAGAGACCCAGTACTTC. It encodes CASRDSMYQETQYF. Complete variable domain (other parts from reference TRBV28 and TRBJ2-5): DVKVTQSSRYLVKRTGEKVFLECVQDMDHENMFWYRQDPGLGLRLIYFSYDVKMKEKGDIPEGYSVSREKKERFSLILESASTNQTSMYLCASRDSMYQETQYFGPGTRLLVL.